Each of the 15 T cell receptor beta chains below was sequenced from the same sample in a study of blood T cell repertoires in COVID-19. The method was immunoSEQ multiplex PCR; TCRdb's version includes in-frame clones alone and lacks a portion of them. The sample comprises under 350,000 clones, 85% to 90% of which are singletons, and about an eighth rests with the top ten. The sequenced sample consisted of peripheral blood. Every receptor here comes from a human donor in a cohort sampled during active COVID-19.

The chain employs TRBV7-8 and TRBJ2-2; weak D call: TRBD2 (6 bases). Per germline, CDR1 SGHVS and CDR2 FQNEAQ. The CDR3 spans 18 residues. Between the trimmed V and J ends, which lost 3 bases and 5 bases, there was a span of 22 bases. In DNA, the CDR3 is TGTGCCAGCAGCTTTTCGGGGGAGGAAGGGCTTCGAACCGGGGAGCTGTTTTTT. It is translated as CASSFSGEEGLRTGELFF.

This sequence joins TRBV4-1 and TRBJ2-3; 7 nucleotides align to TRBD1. The junction had 12 bases not matched to a gene; V was cut back by 10 bases and J by 5 bases. This CDR3 contains 14 residues. CDR1 and CDR2 from the germline V gene are MGHRA and YSYEKL. CDR3 nucleotide sequence: TGCGCCACCTCTCATGAGGGGGCCGGAGATACGCAGTATTTT. This encodes CATSHEGAGDTQYF.

The V and J genes are TRBV7-9 and TRBJ1-4, with D possibly TRBD1 on 5 matching bases. Trimming took 5 bases from V and 8 from J, leaving 15 bases between them. Per the germline V gene, CDR1 is SEHNR and CDR2 is FQNEAQ (reference sequence). This CDR3 spans 14 amino acids. CDR3: CASSRNGGEEKLFF. Written as DNA, the CDR3 is TGTGCCAGCAGCCGTAACGGGGGAGAAGAAAAACTGTTTTTT. Based on the CDR3 plus reference TRBV7-9 and TRBJ1-4, the full variable domain is DTGVSQNPRHKITKRGQNVTFRCDPISEHNRLYWYRQTLGQGPEFLTYFQNEAQLEKSRLLSDRFSAERPKGSFSTLEIQRTEQGDSAMYLCASSRNGGEEKLFFGSGTQLSVL.

The table lists this clone with a few counts. The rearrangement links TRBV28 to TRBJ2-1; the match to TRBD2 covers 7 bases. The CDR3 runs 14 residues. The trim removed 5 bases at V and 6 bases at J, leaving 7 bases unmatched. CDR1 and CDR2 from the germline V gene are MDHEN and SYDVKM. CDR3 residues: CASSPQRESNEQFF. CDR3 sequence (DNA): TGTGCCAGCAGTCCCCAGCGGGAAAGCAATGAGCAGTTCTTC.

The rearrangement uses TRBV2 and TRBJ2-3, with TRBD2 matching over 10 bases. Germline loops: CDR1 SNHLY, CDR2 FYNNEI. V lost 7 bases, J lost 6 bases, and 4 bases stayed unmatched. There are 13 residues in the CDR3. The CDR3 coding sequence is TGTGCCAGCACTAGCGGGAGAGTGGATACGCAGTATTTT. Its protein is CASTSGRVDTQYF.

The gene calls are TRBV6-5 and TRBJ2-5, with 7 positions matching TRBD2. CDR1 is MNHEY, CDR2 SVGAGI, per germline. Trimming at V came to 6 bases and at J to 5 bases, leaving 12 bases not matched to a gene. CDR3 size: 15 residues. The CDR3 region has the DNA TGTGCCAGCAGGGACCCCGGGACTAAGGCGGAGACCCAGTACTTC. Translated: CASRDPGTKAETQYF.

The chain combines TRBV3-1 (or the pseudogene TRBV3-2) with TRBJ2-7; D is unclear. This CDR3 spans 14 amino acids. Germline values: CDR1 LGHDT, CDR2 YNNKEL (reference sequence). V was shortened by 4 bases and J by 5 bases, with 15 bases between the two germline ends. The CDR3 DNA sequence: TGTGCCAGCAGCCGCACCCTCACCGGAGACGAGCAGTACTTC. Its protein is CASSRTLTGDEQYF.

This sequence joins TRBV7-2 and TRBJ2-3, with 15 nucleotides matching TRBD2. V was clipped by 5 bases and J by 5 bases; unmatched bases: 5. In germline, CDR1 is SGHTA, CDR2 FQGNSA. There are 16 residues in the CDR3. In DNA form, the CDR3 reads TGTGCCAGCAGCCCGGGACTAGCGGGAGGACTAGATACGCAGTATTTT. This gives the protein CASSPGLAGGLDTQYF.

In DNA form, the CDR3 reads TGTGCCACCAGTGACCACGGGACTAGCGGGGCTCTCGAGCAGTACTTC. This sequence encodes CATSDHGTSGALEQYF. The rearrangement uses TRBV24-1 and TRBJ2-7; 13 bases map to TRBD2. V shed 4 bases and J 6 bases; nucleotides not matched to a gene: 8. CDR1 KGHDR and CDR2 SFDVKD come from the germline V gene. CDR3 length equals 16 residues.

This clone appeared a few times. The gene calls are TRBV2 and TRBJ1-2; 8 bases are shared with TRBD1. Germline values: CDR1 SNHLY, CDR2 FYNNEI. The J segment lost 4 bases and the V segment lost 7 bases, leaving 5 bases of the junction unmatched. CDR3 length: 13 residues. CDR3 loop: CASMTGATYGYTF. For the CDR3, the DNA is TGTGCCAGCATGACAGGGGCTACCTATGGCTACACCTTC.

In this sample, this clone turned up once. The chain is built from TRBV5-1 and TRBJ2-3; tentatively, D is TRBD2 (6 bases). Germline values: CDR1 SGHRS, CDR2 YFSETQ. The V gene lost 7 bases and the J gene lost 1 base, with 13 bases spanning the gap. There are 14 residues in the CDR3. The CDR3 coding sequence is TGCGCCAGCCTGGAGGGCCTCGGCACAGATACGCAGTATTTT. It is translated as CASLEGLGTDTQYF.

The rearrangement uses TRBV7-8 and TRBJ1-2; 7 nucleotides match TRBD1. The CDR3 has 14 residues. Per germline, CDR1 SGHVS and CDR2 FQNEAQ. V was pared by 3 bases and J by 6 bases, with 7 bases of the junction left unmatched. The CDR3 is CASSFTRQGHGYTF. The CDR3 nucleotides read TGTGCCAGCAGCTTTACTCGACAGGGACATGGCTACACCTTC.

About this clone itself: Other DNA sequences in this specimen translate into the identical CDR3. The CDR3 region is CASSKDRGSNQPQHF. The CDR3 DNA reads as TGTGCCAGTAGTAAAGACAGGGGCAGCAATCAGCCCCAGCATTTT. This chain uses TRBV19 with TRBJ1-5, with 8 bases fitting TRBD1. After removal of 4 bases from V and 1 base from J, the junction contained 3 bases not matched to a gene. Germline CDR1 LNHDA, CDR2 SQIVND (reference sequence). There are 15 residues in the CDR3.

This rearrangement joins TRBV6-5 to TRBJ1-6; weak D call: TRBD1 (5 bases). Between the trimmed V and J ends, which lost 8 bases and 9 bases, there was a span of 14 bases. CDR1 is MNHEY and CDR2 is SVGAGI in the germline V gene. The CDR3 spans 13 residues. The CDR3 DNA reads TGTGCCAGCGGAGACCAGGGAGGTTCACCCCTCCACTTT. This codes for CASGDQGGSPLHF.

This clone was observed a few times. This rearrangement joins TRBV25-1 to TRBJ2-3, with 7 bases matching TRBD2. J was trimmed by 11 bases and V by 4 bases; bases with no gene match: 6. The CDR3 runs to 12 residues. Germline values: CDR1 MGHDK, CDR2 SYGVNS. The CDR3 loop reads CASSADWGGQYF. The CDR3 DNA reads as TGTGCCAGCAGTGCTGACTGGGGGGGGCAGTATTTT.